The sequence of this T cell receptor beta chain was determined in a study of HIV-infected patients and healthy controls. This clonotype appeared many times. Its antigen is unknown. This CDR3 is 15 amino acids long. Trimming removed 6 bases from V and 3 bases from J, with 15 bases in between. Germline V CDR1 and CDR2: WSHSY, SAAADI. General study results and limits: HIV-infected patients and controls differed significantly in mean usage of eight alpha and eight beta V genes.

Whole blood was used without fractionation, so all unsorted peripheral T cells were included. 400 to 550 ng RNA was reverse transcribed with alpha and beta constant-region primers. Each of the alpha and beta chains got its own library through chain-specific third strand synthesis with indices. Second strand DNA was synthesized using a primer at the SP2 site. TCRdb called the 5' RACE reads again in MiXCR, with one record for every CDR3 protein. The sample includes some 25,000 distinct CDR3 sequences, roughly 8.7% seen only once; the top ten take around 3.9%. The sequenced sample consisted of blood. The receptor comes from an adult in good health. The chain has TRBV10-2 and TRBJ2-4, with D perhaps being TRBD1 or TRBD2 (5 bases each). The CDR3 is CASRGDREVKNIQYF. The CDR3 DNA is TGCGCCAGCAGGGGGGACCGAGAGGTCAAAAACATTCAGTACTTC.